This T cell receptor (beta chain) came from a study of cytomegalovirus exposure and HLA in healthy donors (dated by TCRdb to 2017 to 2019). General notes on the study: In an earlier analysis of 587 of the donors, under 300 Gb of sequence data and some 120 million unique TCR beta sequences from 180 million or so T cells were reported. An early release covering about 600 HLA-typed donors comprised approximately 300 gigabases of sequencing data and tens of millions of unique TCR sequences. Roughly five DR-DQ haplotypes were handled as single units for association and clustering because linkage in the cohort was strong. To study patterns of TCR occurrence, a later analysis re-analyzed previously published TCR beta repertoires from around 660 donors and added high-resolution HLA genotyping. Besides the first cohort of some 670 subjects, a separate validation cohort made up of over 100 different subjects was used. In the later analysis, no new phenotypic data were used to find candidate immune exposures; instead, reliance was placed on TCR beta sequences and their occurrence across donors. Using immunosequencing, the study profiled T cell repertoires from about 610 subjects and related those repertoires to cytomegalovirus serostatus. Alongside the repertoire data, information on donor age, sex, ethnicity and CMV serostatus was compiled. Every discovery cohort repertoire had been produced on one sequencing platform. The study was designed to test whether signatures of past pathogen exposure could be identified by cataloging public T cell receptors. To predict cytomegalovirus infection status, the study combined high-throughput TCR immunosequencing, statistical association of individual TCRs with disease status, and machine learning. The genetic ancestry cluster associated with self-reported Caucasian donors included 81% of the roughly 360 genotyped donors. Genome-wide SNP genotypes for about 65% of the 666 donors were used in a later genetic analysis, which treated that subset as a discovery cohort. Among under 450 genotyped donors of the cohort, an average of about 240,000 unique TCR beta nucleotide sequences were sequenced per donor, 15% to 20% of them non-productive. In an earlier analysis of a few hundred of the donors, high-throughput TCR beta sequencing was used to judge whether each TCR beta V gene segment behaved as functional or pseudogenic. HLA typing covered class I and class II loci at four-digit resolution. Typing coverage differed by locus: A, B, C, DRB1 and DQB1 were typed in about 620-640 donors, DQA1 in about 560, DPA1 in roughly 590, and DPB1 in approximately 450.

Receptor libraries were prepared by the immunoSEQ multiplex PCR assay. A mixture of 60 forward primers for TCR Vbeta segments and 13 reverse primers for TCR Jbeta segments was used in the multiplex PCR. Amplification of the CDR3 region of rearranged TCR beta genes was performed with a multiplex PCR assay on genomic DNA. On the Illumina HiSeq System, the amplified TCR beta libraries were sequenced as 87-base-pair reads. In the authors' own workflow: A later analysis counted tens of millions of unique TCR beta chains across the 600 to 850 repertoires, and around 12 million of these chains were shared by at least two donors. A nearest-neighbor algorithm error-corrected the raw reads and collapsed the reads into unique sequences, merging closely related sequences to remove PCR and sequencing errors. To assign V, D and J gene segments, CDR3 sequences were aligned to IMGT reference sequences. For a sequence to be retained, a match of at least six nucleotides was required to both a V gene segment and a J gene segment. Rearrangements were called productive when the CDR3 lacked stop codons and stayed in frame with V and J; all others were non-productive. CDR3 was defined according to IMGT convention as the region running from the second conserved V-encoded cysteine to the conserved J-encoded phenylalanine. The earlier analysis of fewer than 750 of the donors excluded sequences that lacked an unambiguous match to a single V gene segment. In an earlier analysis of 587 of the donors, V segments were called functional above 56.7% productive rearrangements and were called segregating when the between-donor standard deviation exceeded 5%. A statistical classification framework was built to diagnose cytomegalovirus status from the catalog of TCR beta chain sequences. V and J gene assignment, in a later analysis, came from comparing TCR nucleotide sequences with IMGT/GENE-DB human TR gene sequences. In a later analysis, CDR3 sequences and most-parsimonious VDJ recombination scenarios were assigned using the TCRdist pipeline. In a later analysis, each TCR beta chain was defined by its CDR3 amino acid sequence together with its V-gene family, and reads lacking a unique V-gene family were excluded. To address suspected cross-contamination and a sequencing artifact, a later analysis removed 450 to 700 highly shared, low-generation-probability nucleotide sequences. For each public chain, a later analysis derived a clonal expansion index from normalized ranks of inferred template counts within each repertoire. In a later analysis, generation probabilities were computed using a VDJ recombination model fitted to out-of-frame rearrangements, and the results were checked against IGoR. In a later analysis, hypergeometric tests were used to score TCR-TCR, TCR-HLA and TCR-CMV co-occurrence, with a repertoire-size bias correction applied to TCR pairs. To estimate false discovery rates, a later analysis permuted the HLA or CMV assignments 20 times. In a later analysis, co-occurring TCRs were grouped with DBSCAN, and TCRdist sequence similarity was added when clustering was performed within HLA-allele-positive subsets. For co-occurrence clustering, repertoires with fewer than 30,000 or more than 120,000 public chains were excluded, along with roughly five repertoires with anomalous nucleotide sharing. TCRdb stores this immuneACCESS table with in-frame sequences only. Part of the clones is absent; in the studies checked, under half of the shortfall reflects unresolved V genes, and no reason is known for the rest. From that table come the V and J calls and clone size; the DNA was used to work out D and trimming. This sample has 150,000 to 200,000 clones in its table, and 70% to 80% of those were observed once. The ten largest clones capture about 4.6% of the sample.

The research as a whole found: Some IMGT-functional V segments, including TRBV6-2 and TRBV6-3, could not be distinguished by the 87-base-pair reads and were therefore excluded. Cytomegalovirus status was reported to be diagnosed by the classifier with high specificity and sensitivity in both the original and validation cohorts. The cohort was sequenced for TCR beta chains only, and without alpha or paired-chain data the features that could be detected were limited. Compared with the roughly 720-donor mean, donors in an Asian-associated ancestry cluster had fewer N-insertions in productive TCRs, according to a later genetic analysis. Because counts were too low, some 16 rarely observed V segments, including chromosome 9 orphons, were excluded from the earlier analysis of a few hundred of the donors. Assigning TCR associations to individual alleles was difficult when HLA alleles, especially DR and DQ, strongly co-occurred. Because some donors lacked HLA typing at each locus, the association tests relied only on the typed subset. The authors suggested that the approach could potentially be generalized to other disease states and immunological phenotypes. In an earlier analysis of 587 of the donors, most TCR beta V segments appeared in productive rearrangements about 87% or about 30% of the time, broadly matching IMGT annotations. A later analysis found that most CMV-associated TCR beta chains appeared HLA-restricted, with HLA associations seemingly driven largely by CMV exposure. A further reported finding was that TCR beta sequences accurately predicted the HLA-A and HLA-B alleles for most subjects in the first cohort. Specific HLA alleles were associated with 15,000 to 20,000 TCR beta sequences at a false discovery rate of 0.05 in a later analysis. In a later analysis, HLA-associated TCR beta chains showed more clonal expansion and lower generation probabilities than non-associated chains that were equally common. A few of the identified cytomegalovirus-associated TCR beta chains were confirmed in vitro to be specific for cytomegalovirus antigens. Roughly uniform sequencing depth across donors was assumed in presence/absence analyses, although this assumption may not hold. A later genetic analysis associated a missense DCLRE1C variant with V-gene and J-gene trimming of TCR beta chains, and an independent cohort replicated the association. Correlated functional status among segregating V segments might reflect linkage disequilibrium, but an unknown experimental factor could not be ruled out. Most TCR sequences were observed very rarely across donors, whereas some public TCRs were present in many individuals. In a later analysis, TCR association rates were found to vary across HLA loci, with the most associated TCRs seen for DRB1 alleles and the fewest for HLA-C alleles. CMV serostatus was the only immune exposure information available for the cohort. A group of highly shared sequence variants was considered likely to be a technical artifact of the sequencing pipeline. A later analysis reported that several top co-occurrence clusters appeared linked to parvovirus B19, influenza, CMV and Epstein-Barr virus. The study gave a list of about 160 TCR beta chains associated with cytomegalovirus.

The cohort comprised approximately 700 healthy bone marrow donors. All cohort members were sampled while nominally healthy, although unrecorded immune exposures were likely present. The donor tested CMV seropositive, placing the donor among the approximately 310 seropositive members of the cohort. Each donor provided a peripheral blood sample, and peripheral blood mononuclear cells were used for TCR beta sequencing. The Qiagen DNeasy Blood Extraction Kit was used to extract genomic DNA from the blood cell samples. As concerns this clone: No cognate antigen has been identified for it. Base qualities are missing; no much larger clone stands one base away.

V was cut back by 1 base and J by 2 bases, leaving a gap of 12 bases between them. From the cysteine up to the phenylalanine, the CDR3 has a length of 15 residues. Only the CDR3 DNA stays, 45 bases, in frame from base 1. From a lookup of the germline V gene, CDR1 and CDR2 are SGHDT and YYEEEE. The chain couples TRBV5-6 to TRBJ1-1, with TRBD1 as a weak D call on 6 bases. This receptor was obtained from a young woman in good health and CMV-seropositive. Sequencing was carried out using PBMCs. The nucleotides read TGTGCCAGCAGCTTGCTTGGGGGCGTTAACACTGAAGCTTTCTTT. This codes for CASSLLGGVNTEAFF. With the rest looked up from the reference TRBV5-6 and TRBJ1-1 genes rather than sequenced, the full variable domain is DAGVTQSPTHLIKTRGQQVTLRCSPKSGHDTVSWYQQALGQGPQFIFQYYEEEERQRGNFPDRFSGHQFPNYSSELNVNALLLGDSALYLCASSLLGGVNTEAFFGQGTRLTVV.